A selection of T cell receptor beta chains follows, all from one sample in a study of T cell repertoires in cytomegalovirus infection. Which antigens these TCRs recognize remains unknown. Each CDR3 protein gets one entry after TCRdb re-called the reads with MiXCR. The sample records 20,000 to 25,000 distinct CDR3 sequences, about 40% being singletons. The material was CD8+ T cells from cultured PBMCs, obtained from culture after CMV antigen stimulation. These receptor sequences come from a human donor in good health (CMV status not recorded). Some clones in this sample may be carry-over from other donors' samples. CDR3s include the opening cysteine and the closing phenylalanine or tryptophan. Each record gives: V gene, J gene, D gene, clone size, CDR3 DNA, CDR3 protein. D genes are given only for firm matches. The listing skips clone size in some rows; elsewhere it reads once, few, many or a size class.

>TRBV6-5|TRBJ1-2|-|few
TGTGCCAGCAGATACTCCCGGACAGATTTTAGGCTTTCGGGCTACACCTTC
CASRYSRTDFRLSGYTF
>TRBV7-6|TRBJ1-1|-|-
TGTGCCAGCAGCTTATCCACGTTGAACACTGAAGCTTTCTTT
CASSLSTLNTEAFF
>TRBV6-2/TRBV6-3|TRBJ1-1|-|-
TGTGCCAGCAGTTACCCCTTTAGGGGCGAGAACACTGAAGCTTTCTTT
CASSYPFRGENTEAFF
>TRBV28|TRBJ1-5|TRBD1|few
TGTGCCAGCATAGCCCTACCGGGACAGGGGGGCAATCAGCCCCAGCATTTT
CASIALPGQGGNQPQHF
>TRBV7-6|TRBJ1-1|-|-
TGTGCCAGCAGCTTGGAGGTGAACACTGAAGCTTTCTTT
CASSLEVNTEAFF
>TRBV6-2/TRBV6-3|TRBJ1-1|-|many
TGTGCCAGCAGGCGACAGGAACCGAACACTGAAGCTTTCTTT
CASRRQEPNTEAFF
>TRBV24-1|TRBJ2-5|TRBD1|-
TGTGCCACCAGTGATCCGGGGGGACAGGGGAGGGTGACCCAGTACTTC
CATSDPGGQGRVTQYF
>TRBV7-3|TRBJ2-2|-|-
TGTGCCAGCAGCTTACGGGGCGAGAGGGGAGCCCCTTCGAACACCGGGGAGCTGTTTTTT
CASSLRGERGAPSNTGELFF
>TRBV7-9|TRBJ2-3|-|once
TGTGCCAGCAGCTTAGCGGAGGGGGCGAAATATACGCAGTATTTT
CASSLAEGAKYTQYF
>TRBV19|TRBJ2-1|-|-
TGTGCCAGTAGTATAGTTGAAGCACCCAGGGGTGAGCAGTTCTTC
CASSIVEAPRGEQFF
>TRBV6-1|TRBJ2-7|TRBD1|-
TGTGCCAGCAGGCCCCCGGGACAGGGGGACGAGCAGTACTTC
CASRPPGQGDEQYF
>TRBV12-5|TRBJ2-1|-|few
TGTGCTAGTGGTATCGACAGGCCGCCGTACAATGAGCAGTTCTTC
CASGIDRPPYNEQFF
>TRBV5-1|TRBJ1-3|-|-
TGCGCCAGCAACATCGACGGCAACTCTGGAAACACCATATATTTT
CASNIDGNSGNTIYF
>TRBV4-1|TRBJ2-7|-|many
TGCGCCAGCAGCCAAGATACCGTCAGGAGACTTTCCTACGAGCAGTACTTC
CASSQDTVRRLSYEQYF
>TRBV7-8|TRBJ1-1|-|many
TGTGCCAGCAGCTTAGTCGGAGACAGGCAGGGGATGACGACTGAAGCTTTCTTT
CASSLVGDRQGMTTEAFF
>TRBV12-3/TRBV12-4|TRBJ1-3|-|few
TGTGCCAGCAGTTTTCTCTGGGCAGGGGATTATGGAAACACCATATATTTT
CASSFLWAGDYGNTIYF
>TRBV18|TRBJ1-2|TRBD1|few
TGTGCCAGCTCACCAGTAAGACAGGGGCCAACTCTTAACTATGGCTACACCTTC
CASSPVRQGPTLNYGYTF
>TRBV28|TRBJ2-3|TRBD2|few
TGTGCCAGCAGTTTCCAAACTAGCGGGGGCACAGATACGCAGTATTTT
CASSFQTSGGTDTQYF
>TRBV7-2|TRBJ2-5|TRBD2|-
TGTGCCAGCAGCTTATGGGCGGGGGGGTCTGTCGCCCAAGAGACCCAGTACTTC
CASSLWAGGSVAQETQYF
>TRBV18|TRBJ1-4|TRBD1|-
TGTGCCAGCTCACCGACAGGGGAGGCGGAAAAACTGTTTTTT
CASSPTGEAEKLFF
>TRBV25-1|TRBJ1-6|-|-
TGTGCCAGCAGTGGTCAGGCGACTAATTCACCCCTCCACTTT
CASSGQATNSPLHF
>TRBV20-1|TRBJ2-7|TRBD2|-
TGCAGTGCTAGAGCACTGGGACTAGCCGTAGGCGAGCAGTACTTC
CSARALGLAVGEQYF
>TRBV20-1|TRBJ1-1|-|-
TGCAGTGCCAAGAAGACAGTAAACACTGAAGCTTTCTTT
CSAKKTVNTEAFF
>TRBV5-1|TRBJ2-1|TRBD1|-
TGCGCCAGCAGCGGGGGACAGGGGATCGATGAGCAGTTCTTC
CASSGGQGIDEQFF
>TRBV27|TRBJ1-5|-|-
TGTGCCAGCAGTTCCCTGGGGGCAGGACAGCCCCAGCATTTT
CASSSLGAGQPQHF
>TRBV7-9|TRBJ2-1|-|-
TGTGCCAGCAGTTTTAGCGACAGCGAGGGGTTCTTC
CASSFSDSEGFF
>TRBV10-3|TRBJ2-7|TRBD1|-
TGTGCCATCAGCCGGGACAGGGGGTCCTACGAGCAGTACTTC
CAISRDRGSYEQYF
>TRBV7-9|TRBJ2-7|-|few
TGTGCCAGCAGCGCTTCCGGGACGGAGAATTCCTACGAGCAGTACTTC
CASSASGTENSYEQYF
>TRBV28|TRBJ1-5|TRBD1|-
TGTGCCAGCAGTGGATTGACAGGGAGCAATCAGCCCCAGCATTTT
CASSGLTGSNQPQHF
>TRBV11-1|TRBJ2-7|-|-
TGTGCCAGCAGCTTACAAGGGGCAGGGATAACCTACGAGCAGTACTTC
CASSLQGAGITYEQYF
>TRBV7-2|TRBJ2-3|TRBD2|few
TGTGCCAGCAGACGTGGGACTAGCCGCGCAGATACGCAGTATTTT
CASRRGTSRADTQYF
>TRBV20-1|TRBJ2-3|-|-
TGCAGTGCTAGGGGCCGGGACGTAAGCACAGATACGCAGTATTTT
CSARGRDVSTDTQYF
>TRBV4-3|TRBJ2-1|TRBD1|many
TGCGCCAGCAGCCAAGAGGACAGGGACGATGAGCAGTTCTTC
CASSQEDRDDEQFF
>TRBV20-1|TRBJ2-5|TRBD2|-
TGCAGTGCTCCAGATGGACTAGCGGGGGAATATCCCCAGGAGACCCAGTACTTC
CSAPDGLAGEYPQETQYF
>TRBV7-6|TRBJ2-3|-|-
TGTGCCAGCAACTTAAATTTGTGGGATACGCAGTATTTT
CASNLNLWDTQYF